Below are 16 T cell receptor beta chains sequenced from a single sample in a study of shared clonotypes between healthy human individuals. The assay was immunoSEQ multiplex PCR, and TCRdb's table has in-frame clones only and misses some. There are under 600,000 clones in the sample; over 75% occur only once, and approximately 12% lies in the top ten. Source material: PBMCs. These receptors were taken from a woman in her thirties or forties in good health. Some clones in this sample may be carry-over from other donors' samples.

As for this clone: One base away lies a much larger clone, so this may be a sequencing read error. The chain uses TRBV6-6 and TRBJ2-7; D is undetermined. V lost 6 bases, J lost 2 bases, and 8 bases lay in between. The CDR3 sequence is 12 residues long. Germline CDR1 and CDR2: MNHNY and SVGAGI (reference sequence). CDR3 loop: CASSPLPYEQYF. CDR3 sequence (DNA): TGTGCCAGCAGCCCCTTACCCTACGAGCAGTACTTC.

The chain couples TRBV9 to TRBJ2-4; TRBD1 or TRBD2 may be the D gene (5 bases each). CDR3 size: 14 residues. Trimming took 0 bases from V and 9 from J, leaving 13 bases between them. Germline V gives CDR1 SGDLS, CDR2 YYNGEE. The CDR3 DNA is TGTGCCAGCAGCGTAGATCTGGGGGAGAGCATTCAGTACTTC. The encoded protein is CASSVDLGESIQYF. The full variable domain, completed using reference TRBV9 and TRBJ2-4, is DSGVTQTPKHLITATGQRVTLRCSPRSGDLSVYWYQQSLDQGLQFLIQYYNGEERAKGNILERFSAQQFPDLHSELNLSSLELGDSALYFCASSVDLGESIQYFGAGTRLSVL.

The chain combines TRBV6-6 with TRBJ2-3, with D tentatively TRBD1 (5 bases). Germline V gene lookup returns CDR1 MNHNY and CDR2 SVGAGI (reference sequence). The CDR3 consists of 15 residues. Trimming shortened V by 0 bases and J by 2 bases, and 9 bases separated the two germline ends. CDR3 nucleotides: TGTGCCAGCAGTTACTCGCAGGGAAACACAGATACGCAGTATTTT. Encoded protein: CASSYSQGNTDTQYF.

The rearrangement links TRBV28 to TRBJ2-7; TRBD1 aligns across 8 bases. CDR1 is MDHEN, CDR2 SYDVKM, per germline. Germline trimming cut 7 bases from V and 6 bases from J; bases unmatched to any gene: 5. The CDR3 is 12 residues long. CDR3 region: CASKDDRGEQYF. CDR3 sequence (DNA): TGTGCCAGCAAAGATGACAGGGGCGAGCAGTACTTC.

The chain carries TRBV9 and TRBJ1-6, with D possibly matching TRBD1 (5 bases). The V gene lost 1 base and the J gene lost 4 bases, with 9 bases spanning the gap. Germline-derived CDR1 and CDR2 are SGDLS and YYNGEE. The CDR3 is 15 amino acids. CDR3 region: CASSVTGDYNSPLHF. For the CDR3, the DNA is TGTGCCAGCAGCGTAACGGGGGATTATAATTCACCCCTCCACTTT.

The chain has TRBV7-2 and TRBJ1-5; D is possibly TRBD1 (5 bases). The germline gives CDR1 SGHTA, CDR2 FQGNSA. V lost 3 bases and J lost 6, with 15 bases in between. CDR3 length: 15 amino acids. CDR3 residues: CASSFAGTLVQPQHF. Here the CDR3 DNA reads TGTGCCAGCAGCTTCGCAGGGACTCTTGTTCAGCCCCAGCATTTT. The full variable domain, completed using reference TRBV7-2 and TRBJ1-5, is GAGVSQSPSNKVTEKGKDVELRCDPISGHTALYWYRQSLGQGLEFLIYFQGNSAPDKSGLPSDRFSAERTGGSVSTLTIQRTQQEDSAVYLCASSFAGTLVQPQHFGDGTRLSIL.

The sample holds many counts of this clone. This chain connects TRBV7-8 to TRBJ1-2; 7 bases map to TRBD1. The CDR3 runs to 13 residues. V was pared by 5 bases and J by 4 bases, with 4 bases of the junction left unmatched. Germline lookup yields CDR1 SGHVS and CDR2 FQNEAQ. The CDR3 DNA reads TGTGCCAGCAGCCTACAGGGGATCTATGGCTACACCTTC. Its protein product is CASSLQGIYGYTF. The full variable domain, rest sourced from reference TRBV7-8 and TRBJ1-2, is GAGVSQSPRYKVAKRGQDVALRCDPISGHVSLFWYQQALGQGPEFLTYFQNEAQLDKSGLPSDRFFAERPEGSVSTLKIQRTQQEDSAVYLCASSLQGIYGYTFGSGTRLTVV.

The V and J genes are TRBV21-1 and TRBJ2-2; the D call TRBD2 from the table was never checked on the DNA. TRBV21-1 has pseudogene status. CDR3 length: 17 residues. CDR3 sequence: CASSKSPGSVNTGELFF. The DNA of the CDR3 is TGTGCCAGCAGCAAATCCCCGGGGTCCGTGAACACCGGGGAGCTGTTTTTT.

This clone was recorded a few times. The rearrangement uses TRBV7-2 and TRBJ1-5, with 7 bases aligning to TRBD1. V lost 5 bases to trimming and J lost 7 bases; unmatched junction nucleotides: 11. The CDR3 consists of 15 residues. The germline V gene encodes CDR1 SGHTA and CDR2 FQGNSA. CDR3 loop: CASSPGGRVEQPQHF. CDR3 bases: TGTGCCAGCAGCCCAGGGGGGAGGGTCGAACAGCCCCAGCATTTT.

The chain combines TRBV21-1 with TRBJ1-1. TRBV21-1 represents a pseudogene. The CDR3 totals 17 residues. The CDR3 sequence is CASSNTNSGTENTEAFF. CDR3 DNA sequence: TGTGCCAGCAGCAACACAAACTCCGGGACGGAAAACACTGAAGCTTTCTTT.

The chain recombines TRBV4-3 with TRBJ2-3; TRBD2 matches 8 bases. The CDR3 covers 16 residues. Germline CDR1 LGHNA, CDR2 YSLEER. The V gene end was trimmed by 0 bases and the J gene end by 2 bases; junction bases not matched to a gene: 4. Written as DNA, the CDR3 is TGCGCCAGCAGCCAAGAAGATAGCGGGAACACAGATACGCAGTATTTT. Its translation: CASSQEDSGNTDTQYF.

Only one count was recorded for this clone. V is TRBV11-2 and J is TRBJ1-2; D is perhaps TRBD1 (6 bases). Per germline, CDR1 SGHAT and CDR2 FQNNGV. V lost 4 bases and J 7 bases, leaving 16 bases between the germline ends. The length of the CDR3 is 14 residues. CDR3 bases: TGTGCCAGCAGCTCCGGCCGGGGGGCGGGTGGCTACACCTTC. Its protein product is CASSSGRGAGGYTF.

This clone was recorded a few times. The chain uses TRBV14 and TRBJ2-2; tentative D call: TRBD2 (6 bases). Trimming shortened V by 1 base and J by 2 bases, and 8 bases separated the two germline ends. The CDR3 covers 15 residues. Germline CDR1 SGHDN, CDR2 FVKESK. The CDR3: CASSQGTKNTGELFF. As DNA, the CDR3 is TGTGCCAGCAGCCAAGGGACTAAAAACACCGGGGAGCTGTTTTTT.

The V and J genes are TRBV9 and TRBJ2-6; 12 nucleotides agree with TRBD1. The CDR3 contains 18 residues. V lost 3 bases to trimming and J lost 0 bases; unmatched junction nucleotides: 4. From germline, CDR1 is SGDLS and CDR2 YYNGEE. CDR3 DNA sequence: TGTGCCAGCAGCGAGCCGGGACAGGGGGCCTCTGGGGCCAACGTCCTGACTTTC. Its translation is CASSEPGQGASGANVLTF.

V gene TRBV5-5 combines with J gene TRBJ1-3, with D maybe TRBD1 (6 bases). Trimming removed 5 bases from V and 4 bases from J, with 13 bases in between. The germline V gene has CDR1 SGHKS and CDR2 YYEKEE (reference sequence). The CDR3 runs to 14 residues. The CDR3 loop is CASRSGASGNTIYF. CDR3 nucleotides: TGTGCCAGCAGATCGGGGGCGTCAGGAAACACCATATATTTT. Full variable domain (outside the CDR3, taken from reference TRBV5-5 and TRBJ1-3): DAGVTQSPTHLIKTRGQQVTLRCSPISGHKSVSWYQQVLGQGPQFIFQYYEKEERGRGNFPDRFSARQFPNYSSELNVNALLLGDSALYLCASRSGASGNTIYFGEGSWLTVV.

V is TRBV28 and J is TRBJ2-5; TRBD1 aligns across 7 bases. V gave up 5 bases and J gave up 5 bases; unmatched junction bases: 11. CDR1 is MDHEN and CDR2 is SYDVKM in the germline V gene. The CDR3 contains 15 residues. DNA for the CDR3: TGTGCCAGCAGTCTTATCCGGACAGGATCCGAGACCCAGTACTTC. Translated, it gives CASSLIRTGSETQYF.